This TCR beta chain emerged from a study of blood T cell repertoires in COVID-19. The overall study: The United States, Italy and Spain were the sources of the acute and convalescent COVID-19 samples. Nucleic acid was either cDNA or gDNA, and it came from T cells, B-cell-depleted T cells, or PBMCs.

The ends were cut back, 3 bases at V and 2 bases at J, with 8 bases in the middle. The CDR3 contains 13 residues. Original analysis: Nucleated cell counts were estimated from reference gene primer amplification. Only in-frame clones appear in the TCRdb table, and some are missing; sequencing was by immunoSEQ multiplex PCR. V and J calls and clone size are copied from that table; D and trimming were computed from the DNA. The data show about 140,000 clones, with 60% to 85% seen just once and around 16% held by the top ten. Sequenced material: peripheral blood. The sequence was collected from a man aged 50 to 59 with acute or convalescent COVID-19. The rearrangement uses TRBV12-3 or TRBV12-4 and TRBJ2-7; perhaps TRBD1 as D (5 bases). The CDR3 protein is CASSFTGPYEQYV. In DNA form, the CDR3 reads TGTGCCAGCAGTTTTACAGGACCCTACGAGCAGTACGTC.